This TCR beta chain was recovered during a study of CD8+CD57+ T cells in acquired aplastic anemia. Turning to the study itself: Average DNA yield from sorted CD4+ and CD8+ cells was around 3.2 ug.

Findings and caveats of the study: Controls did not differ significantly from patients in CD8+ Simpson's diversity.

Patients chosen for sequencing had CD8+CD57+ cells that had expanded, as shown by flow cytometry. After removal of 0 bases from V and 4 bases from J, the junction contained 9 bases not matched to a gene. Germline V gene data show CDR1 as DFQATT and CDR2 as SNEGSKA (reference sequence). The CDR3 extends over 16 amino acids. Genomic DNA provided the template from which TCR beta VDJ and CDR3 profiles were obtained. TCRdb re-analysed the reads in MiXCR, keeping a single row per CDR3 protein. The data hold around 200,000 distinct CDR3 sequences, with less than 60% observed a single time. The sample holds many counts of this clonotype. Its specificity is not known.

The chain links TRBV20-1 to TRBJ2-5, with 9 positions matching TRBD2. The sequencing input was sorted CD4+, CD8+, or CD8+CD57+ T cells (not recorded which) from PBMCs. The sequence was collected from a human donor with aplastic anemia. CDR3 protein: CSARDGGGVVGETQYF. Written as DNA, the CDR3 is TGCAGTGCTAGAGATGGCGGGGGGGTGGTGGGAGAGACCCAGTACTTC.